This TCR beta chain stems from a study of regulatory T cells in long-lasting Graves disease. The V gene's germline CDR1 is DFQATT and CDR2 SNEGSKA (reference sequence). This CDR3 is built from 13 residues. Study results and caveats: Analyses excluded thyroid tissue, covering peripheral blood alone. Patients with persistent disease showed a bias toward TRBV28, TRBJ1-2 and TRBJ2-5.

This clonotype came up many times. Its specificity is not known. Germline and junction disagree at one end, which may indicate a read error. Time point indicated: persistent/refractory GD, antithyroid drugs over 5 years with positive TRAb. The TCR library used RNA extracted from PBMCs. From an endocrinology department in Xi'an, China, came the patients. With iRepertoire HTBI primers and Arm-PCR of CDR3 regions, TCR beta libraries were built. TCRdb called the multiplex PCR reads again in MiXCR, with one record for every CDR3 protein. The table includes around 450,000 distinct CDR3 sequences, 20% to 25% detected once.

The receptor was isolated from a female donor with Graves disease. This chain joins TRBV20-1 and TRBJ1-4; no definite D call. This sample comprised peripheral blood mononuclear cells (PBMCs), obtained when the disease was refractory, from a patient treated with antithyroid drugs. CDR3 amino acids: CSARVEPNEKLFF. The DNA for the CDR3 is TGCAGCGCTAGGGTCGAGCCTAATGAAAAACTGTTTTTT.